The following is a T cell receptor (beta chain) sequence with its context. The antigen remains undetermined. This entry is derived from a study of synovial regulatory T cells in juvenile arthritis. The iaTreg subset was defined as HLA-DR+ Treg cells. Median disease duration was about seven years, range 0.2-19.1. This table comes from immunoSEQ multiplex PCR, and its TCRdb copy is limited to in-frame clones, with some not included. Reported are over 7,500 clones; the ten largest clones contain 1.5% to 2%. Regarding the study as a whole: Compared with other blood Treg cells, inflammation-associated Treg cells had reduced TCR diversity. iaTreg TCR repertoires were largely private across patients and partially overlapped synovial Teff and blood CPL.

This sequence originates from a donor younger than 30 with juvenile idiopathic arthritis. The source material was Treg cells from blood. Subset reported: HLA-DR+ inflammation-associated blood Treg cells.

The CDR3 sequence: CASSSSVLPGTDTQYF. V usage is TRBV7-9 and J usage is TRBJ2-3; without DNA, the TCRdb call of TRBD1 cannot be checked. The CDR3 runs 16 residues. DNA is not recorded here. The germline CDR1 and CDR2 sequences are SEHNR and FQNEAQ (reference sequence).